This TCR beta chain was documented in a study of blood T cell repertoires in COVID-19. Study details: The study drew acute and convalescent COVID-19 samples from the United States, Italy and Spain. T cells, B-cell-depleted T cells, or PBMCs supplied cDNA or gDNA.

The CDR3 has 16 amino acids. V was pared by 0 bases and J by 6 bases, with 17 bases between. Germline CDR1 LGHDT, CDR2 YNNKEL (reference sequence). Study processing details: Amplified reference gene primers provided the basis for estimating nucleated cell counts. TCRdb keeps only in-frame clones here, not all; method: immunoSEQ multiplex PCR. V and J calls and clone size are as listed in that table; D and trimming were resolved from the DNA. The sample consists of roughly 230,000 clones, 75% to 85% of them appearing once. Seattle-derived patients entered the study during active infection and were followed longitudinally.

The chain links TRBV3-1 (or the pseudogene TRBV3-2) to TRBJ1-2, with a weak D call TRBD1 (5 bases). The sequence was collected from a man in his fifties with COVID-19, enrolled during active disease. The sequenced material came from peripheral blood. This CDR3 reads CASSQDHLGGANGYTF. The CDR3 region has the DNA TGTGCCAGCAGCCAAGACCACCTAGGAGGGGCGAATGGCTACACCTTC.